Sequencing of this T cell receptor beta chain was carried out in a study of post-analysis software for immune sequencing data. Germline V gene data show CDR1 as MNHNS and CDR2 as SASEGT. The CDR3 runs 11 residues. V was clipped by 4 bases and J by 6 bases, with 4 bases between them. For this clonotype: Antigen: not known.

Prepared libraries of TCR beta cDNA carried unique molecular identifiers. Via MiXCR, TCRdb re-called the PCR reads, giving one row per CDR3 protein. Among roughly 540,000 distinct CDR3 sequences listed, roughly 34% were seen once. Study findings and constraints: Controls had lower frequencies than patients of a handful of TRBV segments, which included TRBV5-6, TRBV5-1 and TRBV20-1.

The specimen was blood. The TCR was taken from a girl aged 2-17 years with multiple sclerosis. The rearrangement links TRBV6-1 to TRBJ2-4; D is unclear. For the CDR3, the DNA is TGTGCCAGCAGTGCCCCAAACATTCAGTACTTC. Translation: CASSAPNIQYF.